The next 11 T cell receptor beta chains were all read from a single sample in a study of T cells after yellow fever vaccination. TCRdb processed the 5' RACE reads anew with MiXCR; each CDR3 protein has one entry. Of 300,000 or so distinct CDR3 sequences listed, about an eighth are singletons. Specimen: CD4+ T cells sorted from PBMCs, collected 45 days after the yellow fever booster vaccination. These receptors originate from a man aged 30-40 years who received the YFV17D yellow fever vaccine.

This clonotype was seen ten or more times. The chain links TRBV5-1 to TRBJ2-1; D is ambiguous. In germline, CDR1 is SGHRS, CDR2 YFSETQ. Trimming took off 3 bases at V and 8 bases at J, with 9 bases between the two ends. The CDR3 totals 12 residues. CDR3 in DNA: TGCGCCAGCAGCTCCGGGCGGTATGAGCAGTTCTTC. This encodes CASSSGRYEQFF.

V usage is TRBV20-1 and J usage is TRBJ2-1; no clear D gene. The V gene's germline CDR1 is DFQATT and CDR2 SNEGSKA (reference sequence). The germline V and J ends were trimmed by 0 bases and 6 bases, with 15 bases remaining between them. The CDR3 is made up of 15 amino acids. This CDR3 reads CSARDSLIFVNEQFF. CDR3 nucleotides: TGCAGTGCTAGAGATAGCCTCATTTTCGTCAATGAGCAGTTCTTC.

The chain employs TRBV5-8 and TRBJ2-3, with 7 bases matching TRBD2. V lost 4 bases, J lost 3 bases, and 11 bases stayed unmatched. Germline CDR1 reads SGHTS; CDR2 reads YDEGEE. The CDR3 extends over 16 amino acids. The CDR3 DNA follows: TGTGCCAGCAGCCCTACGGGAGGTCGGTGGACAGATACGCAGTATTTT. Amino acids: CASSPTGGRWTDTQYF.

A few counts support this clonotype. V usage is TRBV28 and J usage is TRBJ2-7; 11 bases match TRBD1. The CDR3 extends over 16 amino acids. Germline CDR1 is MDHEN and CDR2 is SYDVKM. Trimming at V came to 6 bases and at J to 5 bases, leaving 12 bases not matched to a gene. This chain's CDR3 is CASSRAPGTGGNEQYF. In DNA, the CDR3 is TGTGCCAGCAGCCGAGCCCCCGGGACAGGGGGTAACGAGCAGTACTTC.

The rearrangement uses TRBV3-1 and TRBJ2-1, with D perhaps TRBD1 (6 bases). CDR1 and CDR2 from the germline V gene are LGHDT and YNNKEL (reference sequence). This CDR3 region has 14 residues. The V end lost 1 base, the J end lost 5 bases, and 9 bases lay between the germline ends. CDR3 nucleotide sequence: TGTGCCAGCAGCCAAGTAAGGGGGAACAATGAGCAGTTCTTC. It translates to CASSQVRGNNEQFF.

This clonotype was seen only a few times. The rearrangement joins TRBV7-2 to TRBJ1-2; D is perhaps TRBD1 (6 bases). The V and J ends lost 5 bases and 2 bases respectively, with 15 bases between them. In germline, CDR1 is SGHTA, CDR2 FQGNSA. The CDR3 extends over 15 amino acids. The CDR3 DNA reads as TGTGCCAGCAGCCCCTCAACTGGACAGAACTATGGCTACACCTTC. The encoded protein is CASSPSTGQNYGYTF.

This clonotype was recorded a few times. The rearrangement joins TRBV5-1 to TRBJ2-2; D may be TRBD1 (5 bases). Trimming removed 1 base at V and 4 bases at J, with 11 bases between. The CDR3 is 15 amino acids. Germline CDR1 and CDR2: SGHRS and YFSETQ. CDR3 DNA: TGCGCCAGCAGCTTGTTACAGGAAACCACCGGGGAGCTGTTTTTT. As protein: CASSLLQETTGELFF.

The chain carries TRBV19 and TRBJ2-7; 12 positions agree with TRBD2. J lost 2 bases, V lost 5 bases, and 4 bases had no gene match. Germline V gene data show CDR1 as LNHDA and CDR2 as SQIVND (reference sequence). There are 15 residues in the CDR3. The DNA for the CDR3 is TGTGCCAGTAGTCGACTAGCGGGAGAGACCTACGAGCAGTACTTC. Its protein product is CASSRLAGETYEQYF.

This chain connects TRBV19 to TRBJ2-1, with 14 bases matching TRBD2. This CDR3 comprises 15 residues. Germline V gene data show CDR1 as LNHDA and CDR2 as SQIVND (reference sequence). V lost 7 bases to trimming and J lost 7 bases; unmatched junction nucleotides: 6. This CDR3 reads CASNFGTSGRNEQFF. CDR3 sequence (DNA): TGTGCCAGTAATTTCGGGACTAGCGGGAGAAATGAGCAGTTCTTC.

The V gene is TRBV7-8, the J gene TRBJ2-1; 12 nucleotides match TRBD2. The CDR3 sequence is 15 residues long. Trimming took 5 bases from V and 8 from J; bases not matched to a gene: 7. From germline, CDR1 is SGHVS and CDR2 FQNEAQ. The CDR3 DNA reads TGTGCCAGCAGCCCCGGACTAGCGGGAATCCATGAGCAGTTCTTC. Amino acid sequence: CASSPGLAGIHEQFF. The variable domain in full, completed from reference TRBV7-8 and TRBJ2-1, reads GAGVSQSPRYKVAKRGQDVALRCDPISGHVSLFWYQQALGQGPEFLTYFQNEAQLDKSGLPSDRFFAERPEGSVSTLKIQRTQQEDSAVYLCASSPGLAGIHEQFFGPGTRLTVL.

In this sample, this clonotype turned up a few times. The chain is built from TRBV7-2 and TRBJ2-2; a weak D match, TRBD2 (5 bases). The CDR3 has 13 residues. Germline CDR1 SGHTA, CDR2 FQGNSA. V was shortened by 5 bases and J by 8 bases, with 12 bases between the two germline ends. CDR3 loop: CASSPRGWGELFF. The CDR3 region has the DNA TGTGCCAGCAGCCCGCGCGGGTGGGGGGAGCTGTTTTTT.